Listed below are T cell receptor beta chains from one sample, sequenced in a study of graft-versus-host responses after intestinal transplantation. Only in-frame clones appear in the TCRdb table, and some are missing; sequencing was by immunoSEQ multiplex PCR. The repertoire holds roughly 80,000 clones, with around 86% as singletons. Their recognized antigens are unknown. The material was unstimulated CD8+ T cells sorted from spleen or lymph node cells, obtained before transplant. The receptors were sampled from a human donor who was the organ donor for an intestinal transplant. Each CDR3 is given with its conserved first and last residue. A D gene is named only where the DNA matches it firmly. The size field is filled for only some rows; it gives once, few, many or a size class.

d_call clone_size j_call v_call cdr3_nt cdr3_aa
NA NA TRBJ1-2 TRBV5-1 TGCGCCAGCAGCTTGGAAGGACATAACTATGGCTACACCTTC CASSLEGHNYGYTF
NA NA TRBJ1-5 TRBV28 TGTGCCAGCAGTACCCGGGGGAGCAATCAGCCCCAGCATTTT CASSTRGSNQPQHF
NA NA TRBJ1-5 TRBV6-5 TGTGCCAGCAGTTACTCGCGGGGCAATCAGCCCCAGCATTTT CASSYSRGNQPQHF
TRBD2 NA TRBJ2-7 TRBV4-1 TGCGCCAGCAGCCCCGATGACAGGACTAGCGGGGGGGTGAGCTACGAGCAGTACTTC CASSPDDRTSGGVSYEQYF
TRBD1 NA TRBJ2-4 TRBV18 TGTGCCAGCTCACCGGGACAGTTCAAAAACATTCAGTACTTC CASSPGQFKNIQYF
NA NA TRBJ1-2 TRBV5-5 TGTGCCAGCAGCTTACGAGCAGGGTTTAACTATGGCTACACCTTC CASSLRAGFNYGYTF
TRBD2 NA TRBJ2-5 TRBV6-1 TGTGCCAGCAGTGACGCCGGGACTAGCGGGGGGGAGGTCGGGACCCAGTACTTC CASSDAGTSGGEVGTQYF
NA NA TRBJ1-1 TRBV2 TGTGCCAGCAGTGAAGCGGCGGGAAACACTGAAGCTTTCTTT CASSEAAGNTEAFF
NA NA TRBJ1-5 TRBV9 TGTGCCAGCAGCGTAGGCCAGGTCCATCAGCCCCAGCATTTT CASSVGQVHQPQHF
NA large TRBJ1-1 TRBV4-1 TGCGCCAGCAGCCACTTAGACTGGAACACTGAAGCTTTCTTT CASSHLDWNTEAFF
NA NA TRBJ2-1 TRBV6-5 TGTGCCAGCAGTGAAGGCGGGGACAATGAGCAGTTCTTC CASSEGGDNEQFF